This entry lists 22 T cell receptor beta chains sequenced from one sample in a study of read filtering for tumor transcriptome and immune sequencing. This library used approximately 370 ng RNA and molecular barcoded adaptors spanning alpha/delta and beta/gamma chains. TCRdb independently ran MiXCR on the reads; one entry per CDR3 protein. In the table there are about 63,000 distinct CDR3 sequences, roughly 14% of which are singletons. Sequenced sample: a population of CD138-negative cells sorted from bone marrow. These receptors all come from a donor over 35 with multiple myeloma.

Details on this clonotype: Given a much more abundant clone one base away, this may be a read error. The gene calls are TRBV7-2 and TRBJ2-1, with D possibly called TRBD1 or TRBD2 (5 bases each). Germline V gene lookup returns CDR1 SGHTA and CDR2 FQGNSA. CDR3 length equals 14 residues. V was clipped by 5 bases and J by 8 bases, with 16 bases between them. In DNA, the CDR3 is TGTGCCAGCAGCAAGGGGCTAGCCCTAGATGAGCAGTTCTTC. Amino acid sequence: CASSKGLALDEQFF.

Ten or more counts support this clonotype. The J gene is TRBJ1-1, the V gene TRBV6-1; 8 bases agree with TRBD1. Germline V lookup: CDR1 MNHNS, CDR2 SASEGT. With V trimmed by 8 bases and J by 0 bases, 5 bases remained unmatched. The CDR3 spans 14 residues. The CDR3 DNA sequence: TGTGCCAGCGACTGGACAGGGATGAACACTGAAGCTTTCTTT. It yields the protein CASDWTGMNTEAFF.

Notes on this clonotype: Given the absence of the conserved phenylalanine or tryptophan at the CDR3 end, a read error is likely. This rearrangement joins TRBV28 to TRBJ1-2, with D maybe TRBD1 (5 bases). The CDR3 totals 17 residues. Germline V CDR1 and CDR2: MDHEN, SYDVKM. Trimming removed 7 bases at V and 3 bases at J, with 24 bases between. In DNA, the CDR3 is TGTGCCAGCAATCTCCGATTGGTGCAGGGATCTTACTATGGCTACACCCTC. Translated, it gives CASNLRLVQGSYYGYTL.

V usage is TRBV19 and J usage is TRBJ2-2, with 9 nucleotides matching TRBD1. This CDR3 comprises 15 residues. Germline V CDR1 and CDR2: LNHDA, SQIVND (reference sequence). J gave up 5 bases and V 5 bases, and 6 bases lay outside the gene matches. The CDR3 is CASSVGTGWTGELFF. CDR3 in DNA: TGTGCCAGTAGTGTCGGGACAGGGTGGACCGGGGAGCTGTTTTTT.

Ten or more counts support this clonotype. V and J are TRBV28 and TRBJ2-7; 13 nucleotides match TRBD2. The CDR3 consists of 20 residues. V dropped 2 bases and J dropped 6; count of bases not matched to a gene: 19. Germline CDR1 MDHEN, CDR2 SYDVKM. This chain's CDR3 is CASSLKIPPSGTSGILEQYF. CDR3 sequence (DNA): TGTGCCAGCAGTTTAAAAATCCCCCCATCCGGGACTAGCGGGATTCTCGAGCAGTACTTC.

The sample holds many counts of this clonotype. The chain employs TRBV20-1 and TRBJ2-3; 11 nucleotides agree with TRBD2. There are 17 residues in the CDR3. V gave up 3 bases and J gave up 6 bases; unmatched junction bases: 14. Germline lookup yields CDR1 DFQATT and CDR2 SNEGSKA (reference sequence). The CDR3 sequence is CSASHTTSGTYKDTQYF. CDR3 coding DNA: TGCAGTGCTAGCCACACGACTAGCGGGACCTATAAGGATACGCAGTATTTT.

The sample holds many counts of this clonotype. The CDR3 sequence is CASSLGYSYTDTQYF. In DNA form, the CDR3 reads TGTGCCAGCAGCTTAGGCTACAGTTACACAGATACGCAGTATTTT. The V gene is TRBV7-6, the J gene TRBJ2-3; the D is unclear. Germline V gene sequence: CDR1 SGHVS, CDR2 FNYEAQ. This CDR3 contains 15 residues. The germline V and J ends were trimmed by 1 base and 2 bases, with 10 bases remaining between them.

Ten or more counts support this clonotype. The gene calls are TRBV6-6 and TRBJ2-1, with D tentatively TRBD1 or TRBD2 (5 bases each). CDR1 and CDR2 (germline): MNHNY, SVGAGI (reference sequence). The V gene lost 0 bases and the J gene lost 9 bases, with 15 bases spanning the gap. The CDR3 sequence is 15 residues long. Here the CDR3 reads CASSYSQGLRGEQFF. CDR3 sequence (DNA): TGTGCCAGCAGTTACTCCCAGGGTCTGAGGGGTGAGCAGTTCTTC.

This clonotype was detected many times. The rearrangement joins TRBV7-3 to TRBJ2-3, with 8 bases identical to TRBD2. V dropped 5 bases and J dropped 4; count of bases not matched to a gene: 5. CDR3 length equals 14 residues. CDR1 and CDR2 (germline): SGHTA, FQGTGA. CDR3 nucleotide sequence: TGTGCCAGCAGCCTCGGGACTAGTGCAGATACGCAGTATTTT. Its translation: CASSLGTSADTQYF.

This clonotype was found many times. This chain joins TRBV4-3 and TRBJ2-3, with 9 bases identical to TRBD1. Germline V lookup: CDR1 LGHNA, CDR2 YSLEER. This CDR3 region has 18 residues. V dropped 0 bases and J dropped 2; count of bases not matched to a gene: 9. The CDR3 loop reads CASSQEGGQGDSTDTQYF. DNA for the CDR3: TGCGCCAGCAGCCAAGAAGGGGGACAGGGAGACTCCACAGATACGCAGTATTTT.

This clonotype was detected many times. The DNA of the CDR3 is TGTGCCAGCAGCCTGTCGTGGGACAATCAGCCCCAGCATTTT. This sequence encodes CASSLSWDNQPQHF. V and J are TRBV6-1 and TRBJ1-5; no clear D. The V gene's germline CDR1 is MNHNS and CDR2 SASEGT. This CDR3 comprises 14 residues. Trimming stripped 6 bases from V and 3 bases from J, with 12 bases between.

This clonotype was seen a handful of times. Possible read error: a much larger clone is one base away. The chain joins TRBV6-6 to TRBJ2-1; tentatively, D is TRBD2 (5 bases). Trimming left V 2 bases short and J 5 bases short, with 16 bases between. This CDR3 has 16 amino acids. Germline V gives CDR1 MNHNY, CDR2 SVGAGI (reference sequence). CDR3 in amino acids: CASSYPPVARNNEQFF. Written as DNA, the CDR3 is TGTGCCAGCAGTTACCCCCCCGTAGCGCGAAACAATGAGCAGTTCTTC.

This clonotype was detected many times. The rearrangement joins TRBV30 to TRBJ1-1; D unresolved. Trimming left V 0 bases short and J 10 bases short, with 9 bases between. This CDR3 comprises 11 residues. Germline CDR1 GTSNPN, CDR2 SVGIG (reference sequence). CDR3 coding DNA: TGTGCCTGGAGTGTTGGACGGGCAGCTTTCTTT. Translating gives CAWSVGRAAFF.

This clonotype occurred once. At one of its ends the junction is not consistent with the germline gene, which may arise from a read error. The gene calls are TRBV7-2 and TRBJ2-4, with a tentative D call TRBD2 (6 bases). Germline V gene lookup returns CDR1 SGHTA and CDR2 FQGNSA. The CDR3 extends over 13 amino acids. CDR3 amino acids: CASSSGLKNIQYF. The DNA of the CDR3 is TGTGCCAGCAGCTCGGGACTGAAAAACATTCAATACTTC.

This chain joins TRBV29-1 and TRBJ2-5, with no clear D. Trimming took 2 bases from V and 3 from J, leaving 13 bases between them. The CDR3 has 14 residues. CDR1 is SQVTM, CDR2 ANQGSEA, per germline. The CDR3 region has the DNA TGCAGCGTTGAATCCGGACGGGCGGAAGAGACCCAGTACTTC. Residues: CSVESGRAEETQYF.

For this clonotype: A clone one base away is much larger, so this may be a read error. The chain links TRBV30 to TRBJ2-1, with 9 bases aligning to TRBD1. J gave up 4 bases and V 4 bases, and 5 bases lay outside the gene matches. Germline values: CDR1 GTSNPN, CDR2 SVGIG (reference sequence). The length of the CDR3 is 14 residues. The DNA of the CDR3 is TGTGCCTGGATAGGGACAGGGTGTTACAATGAGCAGTTCTTC. It yields the protein CAWIGTGCYNEQFF.

There are a few counts of this clonotype. The V call is TRBV5-1, the J call TRBJ1-3; no firm D call. In germline, CDR1 is SGHRS, CDR2 YFSETQ. V dropped 0 bases and J dropped 0 bases, with 7 bases sitting between them. This CDR3 contains 15 residues. CDR3 region: CASSLDPYSGNTIYF. DNA of the CDR3: TGCGCCAGCAGCTTGGACCCCTACTCTGGAAACACCATATATTTT.

This chain connects TRBV29-1 to TRBJ2-2; D is perhaps TRBD1 (6 bases). Germline CDR1 SQVTM, CDR2 ANQGSEA. The V gene lost 3 bases and the J gene lost 2 bases, with 10 bases spanning the gap. The CDR3 length is 14 residues. The CDR3 region has the DNA TGCAGCGTTGATAGGGGACATAACACCGGGGAGCTGTTTTTT. It translates to CSVDRGHNTGELFF.

This clonotype showed up many times. The chain links TRBV20-1 to TRBJ2-5; tentative D call: TRBD2 (5 bases). V was pared by 6 bases and J by 1 base, with 15 bases between. This CDR3 has 14 amino acids. Germline lookup yields CDR1 DFQATT and CDR2 SNEGSKA (reference sequence). CDR3 sequence reads: CSAIPWGVQETQYF. CDR3 in DNA: TGCAGTGCCATTCCGTGGGGAGTCCAAGAGACCCAGTACTTC.

This clonotype was seen ten or more times. V and J are TRBV20-1 and TRBJ2-7; 10 bases are shared with TRBD1. V was pared by 6 bases and J by 5 bases, with 13 bases of the junction left unmatched. Germline loops: CDR1 DFQATT, CDR2 SNEGSKA (reference sequence). CDR3 length: 15 amino acids. CDR3 residues: CSASGAGTGANEQYF. CDR3 nucleotides: TGCAGTGCCTCGGGAGCCGGGACAGGGGCGAACGAGCAGTACTTC.

V gene TRBV6-2 or TRBV6-3 combines with J gene TRBJ2-6; TRBD1 might be the D (5 bases). CDR1 and CDR2 from the germline V gene are MNHEY and SVGEGT. CDR3 length: 16 residues. V was clipped by 0 bases and J by 3 bases, with 9 bases between them. Here the CDR3 DNA reads TGTGCCAGCAGTTACTCATCAGGGTTTGGGGCCAACGTCCTGACTTTC. This translates into CASSYSSGFGANVLTF.

This clonotype has at least ten counts. V usage is TRBV29-1 and J usage is TRBJ2-3; D is perhaps TRBD2 (5 bases). The V gene's germline CDR1 is SQVTM and CDR2 ANQGSEA. The CDR3 sequence is 10 residues long. Trimming cost V 7 bases and J 5 bases, with 7 bases left between them. DNA for the CDR3: TGCAGCGCCGGGGAAGATACGCAGTATTTT. Its protein is CSAGEDTQYF.